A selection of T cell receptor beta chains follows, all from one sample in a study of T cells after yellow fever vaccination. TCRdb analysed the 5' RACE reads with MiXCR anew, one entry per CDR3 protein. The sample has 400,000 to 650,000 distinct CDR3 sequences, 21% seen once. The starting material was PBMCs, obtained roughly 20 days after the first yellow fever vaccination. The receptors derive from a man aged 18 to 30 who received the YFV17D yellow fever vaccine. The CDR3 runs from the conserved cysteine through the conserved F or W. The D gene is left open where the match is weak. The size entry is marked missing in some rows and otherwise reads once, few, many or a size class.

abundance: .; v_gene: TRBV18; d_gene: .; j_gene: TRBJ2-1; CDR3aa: CATKELDRLYNEQFF; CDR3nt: TGTGCCACGAAGGAATTAGACAGACTATACAATGAGCAGTTCTTC
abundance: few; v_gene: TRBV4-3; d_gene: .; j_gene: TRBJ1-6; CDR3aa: CASSRLGGVSPLHF; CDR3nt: TGCGCCAGCAGCCGACTTGGGGGCGTTTCACCCCTCCACTTT
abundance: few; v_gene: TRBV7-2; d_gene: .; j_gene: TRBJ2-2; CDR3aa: CASSPATVNTGELFF; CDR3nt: TGTGCCAGCAGCCCGGCGACTGTCAACACCGGGGAGCTGTTTTTT
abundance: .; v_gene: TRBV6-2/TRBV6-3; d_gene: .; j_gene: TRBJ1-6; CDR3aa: CASSYEILTAAAYNSPLHF; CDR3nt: TGTGCCAGCAGTTACGAGATTCTTACGGCGGCAGCCTATAATTCACCCCTCCACTTT
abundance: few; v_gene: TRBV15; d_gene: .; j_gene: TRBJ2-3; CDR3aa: CATSRDKISDTQYF; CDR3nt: TGTGCCACCAGCAGAGATAAGATCTCAGATACGCAGTATTTT
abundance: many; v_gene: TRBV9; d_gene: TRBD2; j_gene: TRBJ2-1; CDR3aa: CASSPGGVGGGYNEQFF; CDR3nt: TGTGCCAGCAGCCCCGGAGGAGTCGGCGGGGGGTACAATGAGCAGTTCTTC
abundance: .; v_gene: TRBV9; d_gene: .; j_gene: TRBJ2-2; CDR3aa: CASRGSPGELFF; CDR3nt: TGTGCCAGCAGAGGCTCCCCCGGGGAGCTGTTTTTT
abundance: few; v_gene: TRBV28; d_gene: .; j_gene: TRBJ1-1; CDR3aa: CASSLRAQAEAFF; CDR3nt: TGTGCCAGCAGTTTACGGGCACAGGCTGAAGCTTTCTTT
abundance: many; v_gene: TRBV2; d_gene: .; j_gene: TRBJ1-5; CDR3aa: CASRPGGSNQPQHF; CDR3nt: TGTGCCAGCAGGCCCGGAGGTAGCAATCAGCCCCAGCATTTT
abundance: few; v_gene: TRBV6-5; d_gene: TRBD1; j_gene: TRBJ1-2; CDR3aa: CASSYGSGTEFYGYTF; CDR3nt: TGTGCCAGCAGTTACGGGTCCGGGACAGAGTTCTATGGCTACACCTTC
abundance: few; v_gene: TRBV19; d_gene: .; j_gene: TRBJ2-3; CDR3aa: CASSGGSTDTQYF; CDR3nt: TGTGCCAGTAGCGGAGGATCGACAGATACGCAGTATTTT
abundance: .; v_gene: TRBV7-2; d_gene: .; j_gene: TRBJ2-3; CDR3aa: CASSLRRTSTDTQYF; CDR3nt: TGTGCCAGCAGCTTAAGAAGAACTAGCACAGATACGCAGTATTTT
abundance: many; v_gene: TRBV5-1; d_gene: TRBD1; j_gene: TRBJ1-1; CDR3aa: CASIGQANTEAFF; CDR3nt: TGCGCCAGCATCGGACAGGCAAACACTGAAGCTTTCTTT
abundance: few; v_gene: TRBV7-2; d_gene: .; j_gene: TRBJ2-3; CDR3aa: CASSRIALRDTQYF; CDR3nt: TGTGCCAGCAGCCGAATAGCACTCAGAGATACGCAGTATTTT
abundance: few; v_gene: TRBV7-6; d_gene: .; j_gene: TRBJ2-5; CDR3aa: CASSLAGPGKTQYF; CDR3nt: TGTGCCAGCAGCTTAGCTGGGCCGGGGAAGACCCAGTACTTC
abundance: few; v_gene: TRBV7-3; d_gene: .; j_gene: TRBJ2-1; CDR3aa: CASSLRVTSSYNEQFF; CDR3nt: TGTGCCAGCAGCTTAAGAGTTACTAGCTCCTACAATGAGCAGTTCTTC
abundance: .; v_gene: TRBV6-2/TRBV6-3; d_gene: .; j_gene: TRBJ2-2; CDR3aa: CASRGTSYNTGELFF; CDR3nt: TGTGCCAGCAGGGGGACAAGCTATAACACCGGGGAGCTGTTTTTT
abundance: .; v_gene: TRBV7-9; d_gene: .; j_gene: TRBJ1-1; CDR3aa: CASSPPGEAFF; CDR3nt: TGTGCCAGCAGCCCGCCAGGGGAGGCTTTCTTT
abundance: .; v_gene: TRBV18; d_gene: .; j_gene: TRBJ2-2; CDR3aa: CASSPTSGLGLTGELFF; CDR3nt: TGTGCCAGCTCACCAACCTCGGGACTGGGTTTAACCGGGGAGCTGTTTTTT
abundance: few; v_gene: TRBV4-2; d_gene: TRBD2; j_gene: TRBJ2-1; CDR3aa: CASSQDRTSGNEQFF; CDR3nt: TGTGCCAGCAGCCAAGATCGGACTAGCGGGAATGAGCAGTTCTTC
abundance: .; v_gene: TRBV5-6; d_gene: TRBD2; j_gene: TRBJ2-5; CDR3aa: CASSLGSSGGETQYF; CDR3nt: TGTGCCAGCAGCTTGGGGTCCAGCGGGGGAGAGACCCAGTACTTC
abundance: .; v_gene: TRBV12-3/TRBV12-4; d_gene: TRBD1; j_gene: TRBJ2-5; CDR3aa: CASNTGQQETQYF; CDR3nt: TGTGCCAGCAATACGGGACAGCAAGAGACCCAGTACTTC
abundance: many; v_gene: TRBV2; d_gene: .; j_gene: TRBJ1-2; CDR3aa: CASKAVDYGYTF; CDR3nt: TGTGCCAGCAAGGCAGTTGATTATGGCTACACCTTC
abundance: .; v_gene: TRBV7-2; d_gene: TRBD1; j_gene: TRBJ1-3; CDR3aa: CASSPGQGYDTIYF; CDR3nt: TGTGCCAGCAGCCCGGGACAGGGCTATGACACCATATATTTT
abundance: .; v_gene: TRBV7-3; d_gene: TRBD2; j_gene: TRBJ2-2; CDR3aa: CATNGGGNTGELFF; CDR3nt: TGTGCAACCAACGGGGGGGGGAACACCGGGGAGCTGTTTTTT
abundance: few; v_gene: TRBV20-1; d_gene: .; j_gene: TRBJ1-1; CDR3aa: CSARFGWRNTEAFF; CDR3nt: TGCAGTGCTAGATTTGGTTGGCGGAACACTGAAGCTTTCTTT
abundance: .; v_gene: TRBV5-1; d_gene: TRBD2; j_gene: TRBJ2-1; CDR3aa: CASGPGGAYYNEQFF; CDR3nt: TGCGCCAGCGGCCCGGGGGGGGCATACTACAATGAGCAGTTCTTC
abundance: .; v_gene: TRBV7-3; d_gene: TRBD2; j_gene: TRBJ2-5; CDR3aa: CASSLTSGERGTQYF; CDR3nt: TGTGCCAGCAGCTTAACGAGCGGGGAAAGGGGGACCCAGTACTTC
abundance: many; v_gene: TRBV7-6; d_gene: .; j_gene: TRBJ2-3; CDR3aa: CASSRAGATTDTQYF; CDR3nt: TGTGCCAGCAGTCGGGCCGGAGCTACCACAGATACGCAGTATTTT
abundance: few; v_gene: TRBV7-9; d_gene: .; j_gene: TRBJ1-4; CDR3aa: CASSLGTRTNEKLFF; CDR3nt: TGTGCCAGCAGCTTAGGGACGAGGACTAATGAAAAACTGTTTTTT
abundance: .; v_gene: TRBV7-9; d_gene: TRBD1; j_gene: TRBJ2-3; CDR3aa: CASSTQGSPPDTQYF; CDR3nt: TGTGCCAGCAGTACACAGGGGTCCCCCCCAGATACGCAGTATTTT
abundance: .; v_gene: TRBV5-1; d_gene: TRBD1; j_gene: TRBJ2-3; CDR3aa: CASSSAGTGFTDTQYF; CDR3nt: TGCGCCAGCAGCTCGGCCGGGACAGGGTTTACAGATACGCAGTATTTT
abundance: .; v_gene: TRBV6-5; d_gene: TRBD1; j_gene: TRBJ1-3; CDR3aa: CASSYAQGAGNTIYF; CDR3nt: TGTGCCAGCAGTTACGCACAGGGGGCTGGAAACACCATATATTTT
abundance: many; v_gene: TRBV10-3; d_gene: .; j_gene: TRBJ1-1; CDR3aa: CAIQTDGSEAFF; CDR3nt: TGTGCCATCCAGACGGATGGGTCTGAAGCTTTCTTT
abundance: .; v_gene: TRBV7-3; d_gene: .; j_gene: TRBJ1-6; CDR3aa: CASSLTGSAGRSPLHF; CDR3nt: TGTGCCAGCAGCTTAACAGGGTCGGCAGGTCGTTCACCCCTCCACTTT
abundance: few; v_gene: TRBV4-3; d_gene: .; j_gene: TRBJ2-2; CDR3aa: CASSQEARLSGTGELFF; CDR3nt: TGCGCCAGCAGCCAAGAAGCGAGACTGTCGGGCACCGGGGAGCTGTTTTTT
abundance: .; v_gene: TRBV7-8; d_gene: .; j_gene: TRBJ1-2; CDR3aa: CASSADGGIADFGYTF; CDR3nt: TGTGCCAGCAGCGCCGATGGCGGGATCGCGGACTTTGGCTACACCTTC
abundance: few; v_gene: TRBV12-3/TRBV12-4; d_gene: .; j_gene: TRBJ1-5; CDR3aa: CASSLRAGGNQPQHF; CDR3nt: TGTGCCAGCAGTTTAAGGGCAGGCGGGAATCAGCCCCAGCATTTT
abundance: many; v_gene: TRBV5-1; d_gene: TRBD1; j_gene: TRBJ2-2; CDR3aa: CASSLTQGLEELFF; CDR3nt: TGCGCCAGCAGCTTGACACAGGGGCTCGAGGAGCTGTTTTTT
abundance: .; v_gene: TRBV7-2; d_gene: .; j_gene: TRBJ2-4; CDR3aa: CASSLGHENIQYF; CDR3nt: TGTGCCAGCAGCTTAGGGCATGAAAACATTCAGTACTTC
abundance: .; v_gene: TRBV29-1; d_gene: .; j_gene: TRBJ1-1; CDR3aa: CSVMSNTEAFF; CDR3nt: TGCAGCGTCATGAGTAACACTGAAGCTTTCTTT
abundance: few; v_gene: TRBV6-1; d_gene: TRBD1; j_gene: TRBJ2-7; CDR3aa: CASRHTGTGGREQYF; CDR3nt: TGTGCCAGCAGACATACCGGGACAGGCGGTCGAGAGCAGTACTTC
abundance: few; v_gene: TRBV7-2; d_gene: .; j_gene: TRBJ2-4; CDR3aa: CASTPDQAKNIQYF; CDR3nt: TGTGCCAGCACCCCGGACCAAGCCAAAAACATTCAGTACTTC
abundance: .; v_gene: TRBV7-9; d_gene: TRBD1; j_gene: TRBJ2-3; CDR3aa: CASSLSTGTAADTQYF; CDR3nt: TGTGCCAGCAGCTTATCAACGGGGACAGCGGCAGATACGCAGTATTTT
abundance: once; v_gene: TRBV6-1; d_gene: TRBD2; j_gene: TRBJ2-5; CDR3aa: CASRTLAGTQETQYF; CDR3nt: TGTGCCAGCAGGACACTAGCGGGGACTCAAGAGACCCAGTACTTC
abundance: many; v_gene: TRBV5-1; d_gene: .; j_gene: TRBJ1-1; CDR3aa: CASSRGTEAFF; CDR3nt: TGTGCCAGCTCACGGGGGACTGAAGCTTTCTTT
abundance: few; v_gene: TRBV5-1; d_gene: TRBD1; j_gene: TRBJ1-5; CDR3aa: CASSLVSEGGLQPQHF; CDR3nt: TGCGCCAGCAGCTTGGTTTCAGAAGGGGGCCTTCAGCCCCAGCATTTT
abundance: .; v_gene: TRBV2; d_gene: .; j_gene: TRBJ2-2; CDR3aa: CASMWTANTGELFF; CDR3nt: TGTGCCAGCATGTGGACAGCGAACACCGGGGAGCTGTTTTTT
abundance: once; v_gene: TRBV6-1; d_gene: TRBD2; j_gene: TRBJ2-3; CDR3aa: CASTAWTSGGTTDTQYF; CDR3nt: TGTGCCAGCACCGCCTGGACTAGCGGGGGAACGACAGATACGCAGTATTTT
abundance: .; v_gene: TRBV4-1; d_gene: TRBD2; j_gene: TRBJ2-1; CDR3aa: CASSQGGAGGSYEQFF; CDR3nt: TGCGCCAGCAGCCAAGGAGGAGCGGGGGGGTCGTATGAGCAGTTCTTC
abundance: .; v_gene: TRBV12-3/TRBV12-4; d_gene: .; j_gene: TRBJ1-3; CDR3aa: CASSSLGYTIYF; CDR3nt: TGTGCCAGCAGTTCCCTTGGATACACCATATATTTT
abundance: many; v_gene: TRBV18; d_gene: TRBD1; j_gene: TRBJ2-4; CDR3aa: CASSTGVENIQYF; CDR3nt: TGTGCCAGCTCAACAGGGGTCGAAAACATTCAGTACTTC
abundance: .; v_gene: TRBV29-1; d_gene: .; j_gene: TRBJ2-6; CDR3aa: CSANGGSGANVLTF; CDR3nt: TGCAGCGCCAACGGTGGGTCTGGGGCCAACGTCCTGACTTTC
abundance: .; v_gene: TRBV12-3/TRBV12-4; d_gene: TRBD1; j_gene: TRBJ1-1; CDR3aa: CASSSGGLNTEAFF; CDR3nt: TGTGCCAGCAGTTCAGGGGGGTTGAACACTGAAGCTTTCTTT
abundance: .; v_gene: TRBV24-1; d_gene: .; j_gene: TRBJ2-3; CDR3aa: CATSDSDRIADTQYF; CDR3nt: TGTGCCACCAGTGATTCCGATCGGATTGCAGATACGCAGTATTTT
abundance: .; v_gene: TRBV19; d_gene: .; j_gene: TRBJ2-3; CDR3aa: CASSIQSTDTQYF; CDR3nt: TGTGCCAGTAGTATACAAAGCACAGATACGCAGTATTTT
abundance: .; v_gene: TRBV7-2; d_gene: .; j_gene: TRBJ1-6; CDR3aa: CASSLRTARNSPLHF; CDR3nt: TGTGCCAGCAGCTTAAGGACAGCCCGTAATTCACCCCTCCACTTT